This record looks at one TCR beta chain sequence and its context. Antigen specificity is unknown. CDR3 length: 13 amino acids. V gave up 2 bases and J gave up 3 bases, with 6 bases separating them. Per the germline V gene, CDR1 is SGHTS and CDR2 is YDEGEE. PCR used 60 Vbeta primers and 13 Jbeta primers. TCRdb's copy holds only in-frame clones and misses some; the assay was immunoSEQ multiplex PCR. There are some 76,000 clones in the sample; approximately 80% occur only once, and less than 9.5% lies in the top ten. This entry comes from a study of cytomegalovirus exposure and HLA in healthy donors. Study outcomes and limitations: After further analysis at a later stage, 17,000 or so TCR beta sequences were associated with HLA alleles at 0.05 false discovery rate.

The sample was PBMCs. The receptor was isolated from a woman aged 40 to 50 in good health and CMV-seropositive. The chain uses TRBV5-8 and TRBJ1-5; D not resolved. Written as DNA, the CDR3 is TGTGCCAGCAGCTTTAGAACCAATCAGCCCCAGCATTTT. Protein sequence: CASSFRTNQPQHF.